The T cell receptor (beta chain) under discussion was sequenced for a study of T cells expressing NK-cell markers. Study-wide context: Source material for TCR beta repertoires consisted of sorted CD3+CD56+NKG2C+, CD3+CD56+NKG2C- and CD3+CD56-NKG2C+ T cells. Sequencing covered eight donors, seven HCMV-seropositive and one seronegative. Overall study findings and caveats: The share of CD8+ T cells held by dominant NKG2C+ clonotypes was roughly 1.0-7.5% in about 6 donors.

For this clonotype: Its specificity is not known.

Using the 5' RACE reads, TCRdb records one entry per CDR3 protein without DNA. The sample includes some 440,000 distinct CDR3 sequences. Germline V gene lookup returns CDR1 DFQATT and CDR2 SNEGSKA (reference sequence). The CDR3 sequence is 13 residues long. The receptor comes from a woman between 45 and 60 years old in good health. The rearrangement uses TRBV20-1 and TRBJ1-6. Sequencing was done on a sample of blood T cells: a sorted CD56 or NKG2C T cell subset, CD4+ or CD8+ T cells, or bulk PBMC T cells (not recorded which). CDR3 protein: CSAPIGGNSPLHF.